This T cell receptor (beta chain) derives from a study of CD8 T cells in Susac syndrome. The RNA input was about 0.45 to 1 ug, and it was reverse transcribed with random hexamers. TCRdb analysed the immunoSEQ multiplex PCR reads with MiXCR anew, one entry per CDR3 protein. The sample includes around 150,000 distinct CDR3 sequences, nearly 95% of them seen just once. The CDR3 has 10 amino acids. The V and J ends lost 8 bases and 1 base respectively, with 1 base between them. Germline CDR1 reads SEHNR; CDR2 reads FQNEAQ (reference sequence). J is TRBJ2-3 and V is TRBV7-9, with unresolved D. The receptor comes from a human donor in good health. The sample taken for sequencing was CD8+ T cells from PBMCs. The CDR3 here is CASGTDTQYF. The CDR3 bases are TGTGCCAGCGGCACAGATACGCAGTATTTT.